The clone carrying this T cell receptor beta chain was detected many times. Its antigen is unknown. This entry is derived from a study of human T cells and chemical hapten exposure. As to time point: patch test 3, about 24 weeks after DPC sensitization. The treatment: therapeutic diphenylcyclopropenone sensitization with weekly scalp DPC. The study, taken as a whole, reports: The formation of large CDR3 similarity clusters by expanded TCRs significantly exceeded that of controls.

TCRdb reanalysed the RACE reads using MiXCR and keeps one entry per CDR3 protein. The sample has roughly 89,000 distinct CDR3 sequences, roughly a tenth seen once; the top ten hold 1% to 1.2%. The CDR3 consists of 15 residues. Germline values: CDR1 SGHVS, CDR2 FQNEAQ. With 4 bases clipped from V and 7 bases from J, the junction kept 7 bases outside the gene matches. The chain recombines TRBV7-8 with TRBJ1-4; 9 positions match TRBD1. This receptor was taken from a woman in her 30s with alopecia areata. Some clones in this sample may be carry-over from other donors' samples. The sequencing here drew on whole blood, taken in connection with sensitization to the hapten diphenylcyclopropenone (DPC). CDR3 DNA sequence: TGTGCCAGCAGCTGGACAGGGGCCCCTGGTGAAAAACTGTTTTTT. It yields the protein CASSWTGAPGEKLFF. The variable domain in full, with the rest retrieved from reference TRBV7-8 and TRBJ1-4, is GAGVSQSPRYKVAKRGQDVALRCDPISGHVSLFWYQQALGQGPEFLTYFQNEAQLDKSGLPSDRFFAERPEGSVSTLKIQRTQQEDSAVYLCASSWTGAPGEKLFFGSGTQLSVL.